The present T cell receptor beta chain was sequenced within a study of memory CD4+ T cells and cytomegalovirus serostatus. Study context: This sample comes from healthy Belgian adults, under 10 CMV seropositive, approximately 23 seronegative.

Profiling relied on immunoSEQ multiplex PCR, and the TCRdb table lists in-frame clones only, not all of them. This sample has 45,000 to 60,000 clones, with around 80% found just once. Study-wide results and caveats: Repertoires predicted CMV serostatus with median bootstrapped AUC of approximately 0.95.

The CDR3 totals 15 residues. Germline assignment: CDR1 MDHEN and CDR2 SYDVKM. V was shortened by 4 bases and J by 1 base, with 13 bases between the two germline ends. Single viable CD3+CD4+CD8-CD45RO+ cells were sorted as the memory CD4+ T cells. Points on this clone: As yet, its antigen is unknown.

This sequence originates from an adult in good health and CMV-seropositive. Sequencing input: memory CD4+ T cells from blood. The chain uses TRBV28 and TRBJ1-1; unclear D gene. The CDR3 DNA follows: TGTGCCAGCAGTTCCCCGAGCCGTAAGAACACTGAAGCTTTCTTT. Its protein product is CASSSPSRKNTEAFF.